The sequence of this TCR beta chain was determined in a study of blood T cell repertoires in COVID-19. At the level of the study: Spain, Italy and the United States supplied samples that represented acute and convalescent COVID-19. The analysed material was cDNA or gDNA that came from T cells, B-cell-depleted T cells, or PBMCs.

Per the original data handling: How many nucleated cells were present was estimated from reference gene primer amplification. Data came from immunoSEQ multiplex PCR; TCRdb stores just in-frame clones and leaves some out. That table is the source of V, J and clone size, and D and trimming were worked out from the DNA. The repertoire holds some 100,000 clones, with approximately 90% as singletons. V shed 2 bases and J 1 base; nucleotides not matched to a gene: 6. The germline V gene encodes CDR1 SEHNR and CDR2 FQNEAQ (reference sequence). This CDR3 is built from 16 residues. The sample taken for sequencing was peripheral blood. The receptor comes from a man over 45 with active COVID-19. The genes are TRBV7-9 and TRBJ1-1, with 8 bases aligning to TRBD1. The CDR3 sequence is CASSLLPGQGNTEAFF. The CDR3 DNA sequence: TGTGCCAGCAGCTTACTTCCAGGACAGGGGAACACTGAAGCTTTCTTT.